This record concerns one TCR beta chain sequence. The antigen remains undetermined. Of the isolated RNA, all was reverse transcribed, and so the sequenced material was expressed TCRB transcripts. Sequencing was performed with immunoSEQ multiplex PCR; in TCRdb, only in-frame clones are kept and a portion is missing. This sample has 300,000 or so clones, with 7.5% to 9% found just once. Donors contributed one heparinised blood draw apiece, averaging roughly 100 mL. Sorting based on CD45RO/CCR7/CD25/CD127/CD95/CD27 separated CD4+ naive, central memory, regulatory and stem cell-like memory cells. The CDR3 is 15 residues long. From germline, CDR1 is SNHLY and CDR2 FYNNEI. Between the trimmed V and J ends, which lost 5 bases and 3 bases, there was a span of 13 bases. The record originates from a study of beta chain features in type 1 diabetes. Whole-study results and caveats: The study found moderately but significantly shorter TCRB CDR3s in all four CD4+ subsets of Type 1 diabetes patients.

The chain links TRBV2 to TRBJ2-2; D perhaps matches TRBD2 (6 bases). Specimen: central memory CD4+ T cells from blood. The receptor was derived from a woman aged 18-29 years in good health. CDR3 nucleotides: TGTGCCAGCAGTCAAGTCCGGGACTACACCGGGGAGCTGTTTTTT. Translating gives CASSQVRDYTGELFF.